The T cell receptor beta chain under discussion was sequenced for a study of blood T cell repertoires in COVID-19. Sequenced by immunoSEQ multiplex PCR; TCRdb stores in-frame clones only, minus some. The table shows over 65,000 clones, with about nine tenths occurring only once. CDR1 SGHRS and CDR2 YFSETQ come from the germline V gene. The CDR3 runs 15 residues. V was trimmed by 0 bases and J by 7 bases, leaving 11 bases between them. This TCR derives from a human donor in a cohort sampled during active COVID-19. Input material: peripheral blood. The chain employs TRBV5-1 and TRBJ1-6; D may be TRBD1 (6 bases). The CDR3 sequence is CASSLAPGENSPLHF. The CDR3 DNA is TGCGCCAGCAGCTTGGCCCCAGGGGAGAATTCACCCCTCCACTTT. The full variable domain, with the rest looked up from reference TRBV5-1 and TRBJ1-6, is KAGVTQTPRYLIKTRGQQVTLSCSPISGHRSVSWYQQTPGQGLQFLFEYFSETQRNKGNFPGRFSGRQFSNSRSEMNVSTLELGDSALYLCASSLAPGENSPLHFGNGTRLTVT.